These 21 T cell receptor beta chains came from one sample sequenced in a study of T cells expressing NK-cell markers (TCRdb year 2020). Receptors were amplified or captured by 5' RACE. TCRdb shows the sequencer as Illumina HiSeq 2000. The reads went through TCRdb reprocessing, and each CDR3 protein sequence gets one entry with no DNA. This sample's table carries about 150,000 distinct CDR3 sequences. The ten largest clonotypes hold 37% of the sample. The sample comprised blood T cells: a sorted CD56 or NKG2C T cell subset, CD4+ or CD8+ T cells, or bulk PBMC T cells (not recorded which). The origin of the receptors is a woman aged 50 to 65 in good health. Donor details come from another sample of the same person, matched by shared clones.

The chain combines TRBV15 with TRBJ1-2; TCRdb calls TRBD1, which cannot be checked without DNA. Germline CDR1 LNHNV, CDR2 YYDKDF (reference sequence). The CDR3 is 15 residues long. CDR3 sequence reads: CATSRDRQTGDGYTF.

The chain couples TRBV5-6 to TRBJ2-2; TCRdb lists TRBD2, though no DNA is available to test this call. The length of the CDR3 is 15 residues. The V gene's germline CDR1 is SGHDT and CDR2 YYEEEE. The CDR3 here is CASSLGSGSTGELFF.

This chain connects TRBV6-5 to TRBJ2-2; TCRdb picks TRBD1, but there is no DNA to check that call. The germline V gene has CDR1 MNHEY and CDR2 SVGAGI. CDR3 length: 18 residues. This CDR3 reads CASSYPPGESDNTGELFF.

The chain carries TRBV11-3 and TRBJ2-3; TCRdb's D call, TRBD2, is unchecked because there is no DNA. The length of the CDR3 is 14 residues. Germline V gives CDR1 SGHNT, CDR2 YENEEA. The CDR3: CASSLGGSEYAQYF.

The rearrangement uses TRBV7-2 and TRBJ2-4; the TRBD2 assignment by TCRdb is unverifiable without DNA. This CDR3 contains 18 residues. The germline CDR1 and CDR2 sequences are SGHTA and FQGNSA. The CDR3 reads CASRSPGLAGGTKNIQYF.

The rearrangement links TRBV7-8 to TRBJ2-5; there is no DNA to check the TCRdb D call of TRBD1. The CDR3 is 14 residues long. CDR1 and CDR2 (germline): SGHVS, FQNEAQ. The CDR3: CASSTGQFDETQYF. Supplemented by reference TRBV7-8 and TRBJ2-5, the full variable domain reads GAGVSQSPRYKVAKRGQDVALRCDPISGHVSLFWYQQALGQGPEFLTYFQNEAQLDKSGLPSDRFFAERPEGSVSTLKIQRTQQEDSAVYLCASSTGQFDETQYFGPGTRLLVL.

The V and J genes are TRBV6-5 and TRBJ2-1; absent DNA, TCRdb's TRBD2 call cannot be checked. The CDR3 has 13 amino acids. The germline CDR1 and CDR2 sequences are MNHEY and SVGAGI. CDR3 sequence: CASSAGAYNEQFF.

The V call is TRBV4-1, the J call TRBJ2-1. This CDR3 spans 14 amino acids. Germline CDR1 reads MGHRA; CDR2 reads YSYEKL. The CDR3 loop reads CASSQAPNYNEQFF.

The V gene is TRBV29-1, the J gene TRBJ1-2. Germline V gives CDR1 SQVTM, CDR2 ANQGSEA. The CDR3 totals 13 residues. This CDR3 is CSVEGDRNYGYTF.

The chain couples TRBV6-5 to TRBJ2-3; TCRdb reports TRBD1, a call that lacks DNA to check it against. The length of the CDR3 is 16 residues. Germline CDR1 reads MNHEY; CDR2 reads SVGAGI. CDR3 residues: CASSYSLGASGDTQYF.

The chain recombines TRBV6-4 with TRBJ2-1; no DNA is available, so the TRBD2 call from TCRdb remains unchecked. The V gene's germline CDR1 is MRHNA and CDR2 SNTAGT. The length of the CDR3 is 13 residues. The CDR3 protein is CASSPGIRDEQFF.

This chain links TRBV19 with TRBJ2-1; TCRdb's D gene call, TRBD2, goes unchecked for lack of DNA. This CDR3 contains 14 residues. Looked up from germline, CDR1 is LNHDA and CDR2 is SQIVND (reference sequence). This CDR3 reads CASKTSVSYNEQFF.

This CDR3 is CASSLAGSLNTEAFF. The chain joins TRBV11-2 to TRBJ1-1. Germline-derived CDR1 and CDR2 are SGHAT and FQNNGV. The CDR3 loop spans 15 amino acids.

This chain connects TRBV7-3 to TRBJ2-1; TCRdb names TRBD1, which stays unverified in the absence of DNA. The germline V gene has CDR1 SGHTA and CDR2 FQGTGA. CDR3 length: 15 amino acids. CDR3: CASSLAPEPYNEQFF.

The chain combines TRBV7-6 with TRBJ2-1; the D gene TCRdb calls, TRBD2, cannot be checked with no DNA. The CDR3 consists of 18 residues. The germline V gene encodes CDR1 SGHVS and CDR2 FNYEAQ. This CDR3 reads CASSLARGASGSFNEQFF. The whole variable domain, filled in from reference TRBV7-6 and TRBJ2-1, reads GAGVSQSPRYKVTKRGQDVALRCDPISGHVSLYWYRQALGQGPEFLTYFNYEAQQDKSGLPNDRFSAERPEGSISTLTIQRTEQRDSAMYRCASSLARGASGSFNEQFFGPGTRLTVL.

The V call is TRBV25-1, the J call TRBJ2-3; TCRdb gives TRBD2 as the D gene, but with no DNA this cannot be confirmed. The CDR3 consists of 16 residues. Per germline, CDR1 MGHDK and CDR2 SYGVNS. CDR3 sequence reads: CASRDLGRTGTDTQYF.

V is TRBV4-1 and J is TRBJ2-1; with no DNA, the TCRdb D assignment of TRBD2 cannot be verified. The CDR3 is 13 residues long. Germline values: CDR1 MGHRA, CDR2 YSYEKL. This chain's CDR3 is CASSQGLYNEQFF.

The chain combines TRBV20-1 with TRBJ2-1; TCRdb reports TRBD2, a call that lacks DNA to check it against. The CDR3 has 14 amino acids. Germline CDR1 is DFQATT and CDR2 is SNEGSKA (reference sequence). CDR3: CSASDSGSYNEQFF.

The V and J genes are TRBV3-1 and TRBJ2-5; TCRdb's D call of TRBD2 is untestable without DNA. This CDR3 is 15 amino acids long. Germline V lookup: CDR1 LGHDT, CDR2 YNNKEL (reference sequence). This CDR3 is CASSQPGRGWETQYF.

The chain joins TRBV15 to TRBJ2-7; without DNA, the TCRdb call of TRBD2 cannot be checked. Germline lookup yields CDR1 LNHNV and CDR2 YYDKDF (reference sequence). The CDR3 contains 16 residues. CDR3 sequence reads: CATKESEAGESSEQYF. Supplemented by reference TRBV15 and TRBJ2-7, the full variable domain reads DAMVIQNPRYQVTQFGKPVTLSCSQTLNHNVMYWYQQKSSQAPKLLFHYYDKDFNNEADTPDNFQSRRPNTSFCFLDIRSPGLGDTAMYLCATKESEAGESSEQYFGPGTRLTVT.

This chain uses TRBV7-9 with TRBJ2-1; TCRdb's D gene call, TRBD2, goes unchecked for lack of DNA. The CDR3 contains 16 residues. Germline V gene data show CDR1 as SEHNR and CDR2 as FQNEAQ (reference sequence). CDR3 residues: CASSFIIAGGTYEQFF.